A selection of T cell receptor beta chains follows, all from one sample in a study of blood T cell repertoires in COVID-19. Profiled with immunoSEQ multiplex PCR; TCRdb holds only in-frame clones, not every one. Here the sample spans tens of thousands of clones, about 80% being singletons. Material for sequencing was peripheral blood. The receptor set was obtained from a man between 65 and 85 years old with acute or convalescent COVID-19. CDR3s include the opening cysteine and the closing phenylalanine or tryptophan. The D gene is left open where the match is weak. Size tells how often a clone was seen (once, few, many) or the class of an expanded clone, and some rows leave it out.

len	v_gene	d_gene	j_gene	abundance	CDR3aa	CDR3nt
13	TRBV11-3	TRBD2	TRBJ2-1	once	CASSSLADNEQFF	TGTGCCAGCAGCAGTCTAGCGGACAATGAGCAGTTCTTC
15	TRBV30	TRBD1	TRBJ2-1	NA	CAYRPTRGYYNEQFF	TGTGCCTATAGACCGACCAGGGGGTACTACAATGAGCAGTTCTTC
11	TRBV7-9	TRBD2	TRBJ2-7	NA	CASDWGGEQYF	TGTGCCAGCGACTGGGGGGGCGAGCAGTACTTC
15	TRBV2	NA	TRBJ1-1	NA	CASSPLQGYNTEAFF	TGTGCCAGCAGTCCTCTACAGGGATATAACACTGAAGCTTTCTTT
15	TRBV29-1	TRBD1	TRBJ2-1	NA	CSVPLTGVPYNEQFF	TGCAGCGTTCCCCTGACAGGGGTACCCTACAATGAGCAGTTCTTC
18	TRBV7-9	TRBD2	TRBJ2-2	NA	CASSLPPTSGRGTGELFF	TGTGCCAGCAGCTTACCCCCGACTAGCGGGAGAGGGACCGGGGAGCTGTTTTTT
15	TRBV6-5	NA	TRBJ1-2	NA	CASRSRVLANYGYTF	TGTGCCAGCAGAAGCAGGGTATTAGCTAACTATGGCTACACCTTC
14	TRBV5-6	NA	TRBJ2-1	NA	CASSLETDYNEQFF	TGTGCCAGCAGCTTAGAGACTGACTACAATGAGCAGTTCTTC
12	TRBV3-1/TRBV3-2	NA	TRBJ2-7	NA	CASGGQYYEQYF	TGTGCCAGCGGAGGACAGTACTACGAGCAGTACTTC
18	TRBV5-5	TRBD1	TRBJ2-2	few	CASSRGLTGGSNTGELFF	TGTGCCAGCAGCAGGGGGTTGACAGGGGGATCGAACACCGGGGAGCTGTTTTTT
15	TRBV7-9	NA	TRBJ1-3	NA	CASTQKQGFGNTIYF	TGTGCCAGCACCCAGAAACAGGGTTTTGGAAACACCATATATTTT
14	TRBV28	TRBD1	TRBJ1-3	NA	CASRQGSSGNTIYF	TGTGCCAGCAGACAGGGGTCCTCTGGAAACACCATATATTTT
16	TRBV27	NA	TRBJ1-3	NA	CASSLRWTDVGNTIYF	TGTGCCAGCAGTTTGAGATGGACTGATGTTGGAAACACCATATATTTT
15	TRBV15	NA	TRBJ1-4	few	CATTRRRETNEKLFF	TGTGCCACCACCAGACGCAGGGAAACTAATGAAAAACTGTTTTTT
15	TRBV3-1/TRBV3-2	NA	TRBJ1-4	NA	CASTLRGTANEKLFF	TGTGCCAGCACCCTAAGGGGGACGGCTAATGAAAAACTGTTTTTT
14	TRBV13	NA	TRBJ2-7	NA	CASSPQGKAYEQYF	TGTGCCAGCAGCCCCCAGGGGAAGGCCTACGAGCAGTACTTC
14	TRBV5-5	NA	TRBJ2-2	NA	CASSFWGVTGELFF	TGTGCCAGCAGCTTTTGGGGGGTCACCGGGGAGCTGTTTTTT
14	TRBV28	NA	TRBJ2-7	once	CASSLDQVGGEQYF	TGTGCCAGCAGTCTGGACCAAGTAGGGGGCGAGCAGTACTTC
13	TRBV7-3	NA	TRBJ2-3	NA	CASSSDFSDTQYF	TGTGCCAGCAGTTCCGACTTCTCAGATACGCAGTATTTT
16	TRBV7-8	TRBD2	TRBJ2-5	once	CASSPRTSGVGETQYF	TGTGCCAGCAGCCCCCGGACTAGCGGGGTGGGAGAGACCCAGTACTTC
10	TRBV20-1	NA	TRBJ2-3	NA	CSPQGDTQYF	TGCAGTCCGCAGGGGGATACGCAGTATTTT
14	TRBV19	NA	TRBJ2-1	NA	CASRGLGGPNEQFF	TGTGCCAGCAGGGGGCTCGGGGGGCCCAATGAGCAGTTCTTC
13	TRBV7-2	TRBD2	TRBJ2-1	NA	CASSLAPTSEQFF	TGTGCCAGCAGCTTAGCGCCGACTAGCGAGCAGTTCTTC
13	TRBV4-3	NA	TRBJ2-2	NA	CASSPGFTGELFF	TGCGCCAGCAGCCCCGGTTTCACCGGGGAGCTGTTTTTT
16	TRBV11-3	TRBD2	TRBJ2-1	once	CASSLGRGEENNEQFF	TGTGCCAGCAGCTTAGGTCGGGGGGAAGAAAACAATGAGCAGTTCTTC
14	TRBV6-4	NA	TRBJ2-1	NA	CASSDDSGNNEQFF	TGTGCCAGCAGTGATGATAGCGGCAACAATGAGCAGTTCTTC
14	TRBV28	NA	TRBJ1-1	NA	CASKLGTLQGEAFF	TGTGCCAGCAAATTGGGAACTCTTCAGGGTGAAGCTTTCTTT